This T cell receptor (beta chain) was found in a study of T cells in Graves' hyperthyroidism and ophthalmopathy. Regions amplified from RNA transcripts were the TCR beta CDR3 regions. TCR CDR3 underwent first-round RT-PCR with the HTBI primer set. Using its own MiXCR run on the multiplex PCR reads, TCRdb lists one record per CDR3 protein. The repertoire includes about 290,000 distinct CDR3 sequences, roughly 15% of them detected once, and 7% to 9% sits in the top ten. V dropped 0 bases and J dropped 3 bases, with 12 bases sitting between them. The V gene's germline CDR1 is SGHAT and CDR2 FQNNGV. The CDR3 is 15 amino acids. Study-wide results and caveats: Ophthalmopathy was told apart from stable hyperthyroidism by a 13 V-J model. Ophthalmopathy, which appeared later, was predicted by the model a median 6.5 months before onset.

Clinical symptoms, serum thyroxine, TRAb, thyroid ultrasound and orbital computed tomography informed diagnoses. This clonotype was observed many times. What it binds is unknown. The source is a woman in her thirties or forties with Graves' hyperthyroidism. The chain is built from TRBV11-2 and TRBJ2-7; D remains unclear. The source material was blood. The CDR3: CASSLDRDGVYEQYF. CDR3 bases: TGTGCCAGCAGCTTAGATCGTGACGGCGTCTACGAGCAGTACTTC.